The 5 T cell receptor beta chains below all came from one sample that was sequenced in a study of siplizumab effects on memory and regulatory T cells. TCRdb's table, derived via immunoSEQ multiplex PCR, lists solely in-frame clones and lacks some. The sample shows some 100,000 clones, 80% to 95% of them seen only once. The sequenced sample consisted of CD8+ T cells sorted from blood. These receptor sequences come from a human donor in good health.

J is TRBJ2-2 and V is TRBV5-4; D is undetermined. Trimming removed 0 bases at V and 3 bases at J, with 6 bases between. The CDR3 spans 14 residues. CDR1 is SGHNT, CDR2 YYREEE, per germline (reference sequence). CDR3 DNA sequence: TGTGCCAGCAGCTTGGGAGAGGACACCGGGGAGCTGTTTTTT. It yields the protein CASSLGEDTGELFF.

The gene calls are TRBV4-1 and TRBJ2-1; 8 nucleotides align to TRBD2. The CDR3 spans 16 residues. From germline, CDR1 is MGHRA and CDR2 YSYEKL. V dropped 0 bases and J dropped 6; count of bases not matched to a gene: 7. CDR3 bases: TGCGCCAGCAGCCAAGATGGAGCGGGGGCGTTCAATGAGCAGTTCTTC. Protein product: CASSQDGAGAFNEQFF.

This sequence joins TRBV4-2 and TRBJ1-1; D not resolved. Trimming removed 4 bases from V and 6 bases from J, with 6 bases in between. The CDR3 has 11 residues. CDR1 is LGHNA and CDR2 is YNFKEQ in the germline V gene. This chain's CDR3 is CASSLGSEAFF. In DNA, the CDR3 is TGTGCCAGCAGCCTGGGGTCTGAAGCTTTCTTT.

This chain links TRBV5-6 with TRBJ2-3; D remains unclear. The CDR3 length is 12 residues. V lost 1 base, J lost 4 bases, and 4 bases lay in between. Germline lookup yields CDR1 SGHDT and CDR2 YYEEEE. The DNA for the CDR3 is TGTGCCAGCAGCTTGTTGGCAGATACGCAGTATTTT. Amino acids: CASSLLADTQYF.

The chain combines TRBV4-3 with TRBJ2-7, with unresolved D. Trimming took 5 bases from V and 6 from J, leaving 17 bases between them. Per germline, CDR1 LGHNA and CDR2 YSLEER. CDR3 length equals 14 residues. Here the CDR3 DNA reads TGCGCCAGCAGCGAAAAGCTCCTAGGCGGCGAGCAGTACTTC. Residues: CASSEKLLGGEQYF.